The 24 T cell receptor beta chains below all came from one sample that was sequenced in a study of beta chain features in type 1 diabetes (dated by TCRdb to 2016 to 2019). The paper's findings and limits, for the study overall: A moderate but significant shortening of TCRB CDR3 length was observed in type 1 diabetes patients in all four CD4+ subsets.

No antigen is known for these receptors. The library came from the immunoSEQ multiplex PCR assay. All of the isolated RNA was reverse transcribed with the High Capacity cDNA Reverse Transcription Kit, so expressed TCRB transcripts were sequenced. The table comes from immuneACCESS by way of TCRdb, which keeps in-frame sequences with V and J called. Part of the clones is missing from these tables; in studies checked, under half for an unresolved V gene and the rest for unknown reasons. For this sample there are some 190,000 clones; approximately 7.9% appear just once. The ten largest clones add up to around 0.5% of the sample. The specimen was central memory CD4+ T cells from blood. These receptors all come from a man aged 18 to 30 with type 1 diabetes.

This clone was observed a few times. This sequence joins TRBV6-1 and TRBJ1-3; the D gene is possibly TRBD1 (5 bases). V was clipped by 6 bases and J by 3 bases, with 6 bases between them. The germline V gene has CDR1 MNHNS and CDR2 SASEGT. The CDR3 is made up of 12 amino acids. CDR3 DNA sequence: TGTGCCAGCAGGACAGATGGAAACACCATATATTTT. Protein sequence: CASRTDGNTIYF.

The chain combines TRBV29-1 with TRBJ2-3; tentatively, D is TRBD1 (6 bases). Trimming removed 7 bases from V and 4 bases from J, with 15 bases in between. This CDR3 spans 13 amino acids. Germline V gene lookup returns CDR1 SQVTM and CDR2 ANQGSEA. The CDR3 bases are TGCAGCGCCTCGAGGGGGTTAGCAGATACGCAGTATTTT. As protein: CSASRGLADTQYF.

This clone has more than one count but fewer than ten. The gene calls are TRBV5-4 and TRBJ2-1; a possible D gene is TRBD2 (7 bases). There are 14 residues in the CDR3. Per the germline V gene, CDR1 is SGHNT and CDR2 is YYREEE (reference sequence). The V end lost 10 bases, the J end lost 1 base, and 15 bases lay between the germline ends. DNA of the CDR3: TGTGCCTTCTCAAGGGGGGGGTCCTACAATGAGCAGTTCTTC. Its translation: CAFSRGGSYNEQFF.

This clone was seen a few times. This chain uses TRBV5-4 with TRBJ1-1, with TRBD1 matching 10 bases. The CDR3 loop spans 18 amino acids. Looked up from germline, CDR1 is SGHNT and CDR2 is YYREEE (reference sequence). The ends lost 0 bases at V and 0 bases at J; junction bases unmatched: 8. For the CDR3, the DNA is TGTGCCAGCAGCTTGGGCGGGACAGGGGACCCCATGAACACTGAAGCTTTCTTT. As protein: CASSLGGTGDPMNTEAFF.

This clone has only a few counts. V is TRBV9 and J is TRBJ2-1, with 10 bases lining up with TRBD2. The length of the CDR3 is 16 residues. Germline V gene lookup returns CDR1 SGDLS and CDR2 YYNGEE. V dropped 3 bases and J dropped 2; count of bases not matched to a gene: 5. The CDR3 loop reads CASSDIAGGTYNEQFF. For the CDR3, the DNA is TGTGCCAGCAGCGACATAGCGGGAGGCACCTACAATGAGCAGTTCTTC.

There are a few counts of this clone. The chain has TRBV2 and TRBJ2-3; no reliable D call. V was pared by 5 bases and J by 3 bases, with 6 bases between. Germline assignment: CDR1 SNHLY and CDR2 FYNNEI. The CDR3 loop spans 12 amino acids. Here the CDR3 reads CASSPTTDTQYF. Written as DNA, the CDR3 is TGTGCCAGCAGTCCGACAACAGATACGCAGTATTTT.

This clone has only a few counts. The V gene is TRBV19, the J gene TRBJ2-5; 12 bases fit TRBD1. V was pared by 5 bases and J by 3 bases, with 4 bases of the junction left unmatched. The germline CDR1 and CDR2 sequences are LNHDA and SQIVND (reference sequence). The CDR3 runs 15 residues. This CDR3 is CASSGDRGLKETQYF. Written as DNA, the CDR3 is TGTGCCAGTAGTGGGGACAGGGGGCTAAAAGAGACCCAGTACTTC.

This clone appeared a few times. The sample carries other DNA sequences with the same CDR3. The chain carries TRBV6-6 and TRBJ2-7; 7 nucleotides agree with TRBD1. The CDR3 loop spans 13 amino acids. With V trimmed by 7 bases and J by 2 bases, 5 bases remained unmatched. CDR1 is MNHNY and CDR2 is SVGAGI in the germline V gene (reference sequence). CDR3 bases: TGTGCCAGCACCAGAGGGACAGCCTACGAGCAGTACTTC. Its translation: CASTRGTAYEQYF.

A few counts support this clone. The chain recombines TRBV27 with TRBJ2-1, with 9 bases aligning to TRBD2. CDR1 MNHEY and CDR2 SMNVEV come from the germline V gene (reference sequence). V trimming: 5 bases; J trimming: 4 bases; junction bases outside the gene matches: 9. This CDR3 has 16 residues. As DNA, the CDR3 is TGTGCCAGCAGTCCAATCGGGACTAGCCATTACAATGAGCAGTTCTTC. Protein: CASSPIGTSHYNEQFF.

The chain employs TRBV28 and TRBJ2-5; D is ambiguous. Trimming took off 3 bases at V and 5 bases at J, with 7 bases between the two ends. CDR3 length: 12 residues. Looked up from germline, CDR1 is MDHEN and CDR2 is SYDVKM. The CDR3 sequence: CASSFTRETQYF. In DNA, the CDR3 is TGTGCCAGCAGTTTTACCAGGGAGACCCAGTACTTC.

This clone occurred a few times. The CDR3 spells CASSVGHAQPQHF. The CDR3 bases are TGTGCCAGTAGTGTGGGACACGCTCAGCCCCAGCATTTT. V gene TRBV19 combines with J gene TRBJ1-5; TRBD1 is a possible D gene (6 bases). Trimming stripped 5 bases from V and 6 bases from J, with 11 bases between. The CDR3 covers 13 residues. CDR1 is LNHDA and CDR2 is SQIVND in the germline V gene (reference sequence).

Turning to this clone: The sample has other DNA sequences that encode this CDR3 too. The V call is TRBV18, the J call TRBJ2-3; 7 positions agree with TRBD2. The CDR3 sequence is 15 residues long. Germline CDR1 is KGHSH and CDR2 is LQKENI. Germline trimming cut 1 base from V and 1 base from J; bases unmatched to any gene: 2. This CDR3 is CASSPRREGTDTQYF. Written as DNA, the CDR3 is TGTGCCAGCTCACCACGCCGGGAGGGCACAGATACGCAGTATTTT.

This clone was detected only a few times. V is TRBV7-9 and J is TRBJ2-3; TRBD1 matches 7 bases. V lost 5 bases and J lost 2; bases outside the gene matches: 7. This CDR3 is built from 15 residues. The germline V gene has CDR1 SEHNR and CDR2 FQNEAQ (reference sequence). The CDR3 bases are TGTGCCAGCAGCCAAGGGACAGCTAACACAGATACGCAGTATTTT. Its protein is CASSQGTANTDTQYF.

Written as DNA, the CDR3 is TGCAGCGGGCAGTTGGGCGCGGGGGTACCAGATACGCAGTATTTT. It encodes CSGQLGAGVPDTQYF. This chain joins TRBV29-1 and TRBJ2-3, with 7 bases aligning to TRBD2. The CDR3 runs 15 residues. The trim removed 7 bases at V and 4 bases at J, leaving 14 bases unmatched. Germline V gene sequence: CDR1 SQVTM, CDR2 ANQGSEA.

The rearrangement uses TRBV18 and TRBJ2-1; perhaps TRBD2 as D (6 bases). The length of the CDR3 is 13 residues. V lost 2 bases to trimming and J lost 10 bases, with 12 bases between them. Per germline, CDR1 KGHSH and CDR2 LQKENI. The CDR3 region has the DNA TGTGCCAGCTCACCAGGTAGCCGGGGGGAGCAGTTCTTC. Protein product: CASSPGSRGEQFF. Full variable domain (rest looked up from reference TRBV18 and TRBJ2-1): NAGVMQNPRHLVRRRGQEARLRCSPMKGHSHVYWYRQLPEEGLKFMVYLQKENIIDESGMPKERFSAEFPKEGPSILRIQQVVRGDSAAYFCASSPGSRGEQFFGPGTRLTVL.

The chain is built from TRBV7-6 and TRBJ2-3, with 10 positions matching TRBD2. The CDR3 extends over 15 amino acids. Germline V gives CDR1 SGHVS, CDR2 FNYEAQ. Trimming at V came to 5 bases and at J to 2 bases, leaving 4 bases not matched to a gene. CDR3 loop: CASSLLAGSTDTQYF. CDR3 coding DNA: TGTGCCAGCAGCCTACTAGCGGGGTCCACAGATACGCAGTATTTT.

The chain joins TRBV6-6 to TRBJ1-1, with D perhaps matching TRBD1 (6 bases). From germline, CDR1 is MNHNY and CDR2 SVGAGI (reference sequence). CDR3 length: 14 amino acids. Trimming removed 2 bases from V and 6 bases from J, with 13 bases in between. The DNA of the CDR3 is TGTGCCAGCAGTTACACATCACAGGGCTCTGAAGCTTTCTTT. Its protein product is CASSYTSQGSEAFF.

This clone occurred a few times. The rearrangement links TRBV6-5 to TRBJ2-7; tentatively, D is TRBD1 (6 bases). The CDR3 has 11 amino acids. V lost 8 bases and J 6 bases, leaving 11 bases between the germline ends. Looked up from germline, CDR1 is MNHEY and CDR2 is SVGAGI. CDR3 loop: CASSRGSEQYF. CDR3 bases: TGTGCCAGCTCTAGGGGGTCCGAGCAGTACTTC.

The chain is built from TRBV6-1 and TRBJ2-7, with D possibly matching TRBD1 (6 bases). Deletions cut 9 bases from V and 0 bases from J, with 15 bases between. The CDR3 loop spans 14 amino acids. The germline V gene has CDR1 MNHNS and CDR2 SASEGT. This CDR3 is CASGETGLSYEQYF. DNA of the CDR3: TGTGCCAGTGGGGAGACAGGCCTCTCCTACGAGCAGTACTTC.

This chain connects TRBV13 to TRBJ1-1; 10 positions agree with TRBD1. Germline trimming cut 5 bases from V and 4 bases from J; bases unmatched to any gene: 7. Germline CDR1 PRHDT, CDR2 FYEKMQ (reference sequence). This CDR3 has 15 residues. CDR3 amino acids: CASSDYRDRGTEAFF. The CDR3 coding sequence is TGTGCCAGCAGCGACTACCGGGACAGGGGCACTGAAGCTTTCTTT.

V gene TRBV11-2 combines with J gene TRBJ2-1; 7 nucleotides align to TRBD1. V trimming: 3 bases; J trimming: 8 bases; junction bases outside the gene matches: 13. Looked up from germline, CDR1 is SGHAT and CDR2 is FQNNGV. This CDR3 has 16 residues. CDR3 loop: CASSFTTGTMGDEQFF. The CDR3 DNA reads TGTGCCAGCAGCTTCACGACAGGGACCATGGGGGATGAGCAGTTCTTC.

This chain joins TRBV6-6 and TRBJ2-1; the D gene is possibly TRBD1 (5 bases). Germline V gene lookup returns CDR1 MNHNY and CDR2 SVGAGI (reference sequence). The V end lost 10 bases, the J end lost 2 bases, and 18 bases lay between the germline ends. The CDR3 is made up of 15 amino acids. This CDR3 is CATYKGANPYNEQFF. CDR3 DNA sequence: TGTGCCACCTATAAAGGGGCAAACCCCTACAATGAGCAGTTCTTC.

This clone has only a few counts. The chain has TRBV6-5 and TRBJ1-5; D is possibly TRBD1 (6 bases). The CDR3 consists of 15 residues. The germline V gene encodes CDR1 MNHEY and CDR2 SVGAGI. Trimming pared 4 bases from V and 7 bases from J, leaving 17 bases between. CDR3 sequence: CASSFRPGGGQPQHF. As DNA, the CDR3 is TGTGCCAGCAGTTTCCGACCGGGGGGGGGCCAGCCCCAGCATTTT.

V and J are TRBV6-6 and TRBJ2-5; 9 bases are a match to TRBD1. This CDR3 spans 15 amino acids. Germline V lookup: CDR1 MNHNY, CDR2 SVGAGI (reference sequence). With V trimmed by 6 bases and J by 1 base, 6 bases remained unmatched. CDR3 residues: CASSRGTGTQETQYF. Written as DNA, the CDR3 is TGTGCCAGCAGCCGCGGGACAGGGACCCAAGAGACCCAGTACTTC.